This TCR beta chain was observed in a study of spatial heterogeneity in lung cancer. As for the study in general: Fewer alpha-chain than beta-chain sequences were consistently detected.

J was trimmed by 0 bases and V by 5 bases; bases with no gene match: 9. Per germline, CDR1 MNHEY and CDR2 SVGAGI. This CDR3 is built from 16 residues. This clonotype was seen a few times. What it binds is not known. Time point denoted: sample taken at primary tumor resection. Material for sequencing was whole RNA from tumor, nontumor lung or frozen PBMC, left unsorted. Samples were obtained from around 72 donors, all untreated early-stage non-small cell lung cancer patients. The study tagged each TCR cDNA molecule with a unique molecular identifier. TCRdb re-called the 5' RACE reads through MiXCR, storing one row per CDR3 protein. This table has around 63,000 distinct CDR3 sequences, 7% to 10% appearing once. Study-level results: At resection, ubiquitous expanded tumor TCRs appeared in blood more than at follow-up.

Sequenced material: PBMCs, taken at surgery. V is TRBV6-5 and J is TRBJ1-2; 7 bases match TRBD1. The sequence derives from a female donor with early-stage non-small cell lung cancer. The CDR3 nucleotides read TGTGCCAGCAGTCGAGGGGGCAGTAAGGCTAACTATGGCTACACCTTC. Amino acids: CASSRGGSKANYGYTF.